A selection of T cell receptor beta chains follows, all from one sample in a study of blood T cell repertoires in COVID-19. Repertoires were generated with immunoSEQ multiplex PCR, while TCRdb's copy carries only in-frame clones and drops some. There are 250,000 to 350,000 clones in the sample; around 89% occur only once, and under 0.95% lies in the top ten. Sequencing was done on a sample of peripheral blood. These receptors were taken from a man aged 25 to 40 with acute or convalescent COVID-19. The conserved cysteine and the conserved F or W are not part of the CDR3 here. Fields, in order: J gene, V gene, CDR3 protein.

TRBJ2-5 | TRBV5-1 | ASAKSGRERETQY
TRBJ2-1 | TRBV30 | AWSVRSGYNEQF
TRBJ1-5 | TRBV28 | ASRQGIQPQH
TRBJ1-1 | TRBV5-4 | ASSLAGQGFEAF
TRBJ1-1 | TRBV28 | ASSLGSEAF
TRBJ2-1 | TRBV3-1/TRBV3-2 | ASSQDPRTSEYNEQF
TRBJ2-3 | TRBV28 | ASSLAGLAPSEDTQY
TRBJ2-1 | TRBV6-5 | ASRDQGGGNEQF
TRBJ1-1 | TRBV28 | ASSFFPWTIQGRAGNTEAF
TRBJ2-2 | TRBV9 | ASSATGTGGTGELF
TRBJ1-5 | TRBV18 | ASSLQDAQPQH
TRBJ1-1 | TRBV15 | ATSTPRTEAF
TRBJ2-1 | TRBV6-5 | ASTGGGGVYNEQF
TRBJ2-1 | TRBV28 | ASRTGGGRSYNEQF
TRBJ1-2 | TRBV28 | ASSFPGTGGDYGYT
TRBJ1-5 | TRBV21-1 | ASSKVVRGFGFSNQPQH
TRBJ1-2 | TRBV11-2 | ASSLGHSLYGYT
TRBJ1-6 | TRBV7-9 | ASSRQGMNSPLH
TRBJ2-3 | TRBV13 | ASTRDSSPERDTQY
TRBJ1-2 | TRBV19 | ATGGPDYGYT
TRBJ2-7 | TRBV10-1 | ASSEEGSGSYEQY
TRBJ1-1 | TRBV18 | ASSPQPGANTEAF
TRBJ1-6 | TRBV11-2 | ASSSRNSPLH
TRBJ2-3 | TRBV5-1 | ASSFGLAGGTDTQY
TRBJ1-2 | TRBV28 | ASSLNRGISYT
TRBJ2-5 | TRBV30 | AWNLDRLRGETQY
TRBJ1-2 | TRBV4-2 | ASSQVVGAGLTNYGYT
TRBJ1-2 | TRBV3-1/TRBV3-2 | ASSPYQGADGYT
TRBJ2-4 | TRBV15 | ATQPGQGMVLAKNIQY
TRBJ1-6 | TRBV4-1 | ASSQALGGYGSPLH
TRBJ1-4 | TRBV3-1/TRBV3-2 | ASSIRTGSRIFNEKLF
TRBJ1-5 | TRBV7-2 | ASSHPKPWNQPQH
TRBJ2-4 | TRBV7-9 | ASSFWSLAKNIQY
TRBJ1-1 | TRBV5-8 | ASSPAF
TRBJ1-2 | TRBV6-5 | ASSRDRSNYGYT
TRBJ1-2 | TRBV21-1 | ASSKSRGRFPYGYT
TRBJ2-1 | TRBV4-2 | ASSQGSLVEEQF
TRBJ2-3 | TRBV30 | ACTTSGRPDTQY
TRBJ2-1 | TRBV4-2 | ASSQGRSSLPYNEQF
TRBJ2-1 | TRBV5-1 | ASSLGPAGGGEQF
TRBJ2-5 | TRBV5-4 | ASSPGTAQETQY
TRBJ2-7 | TRBV29-1 | SGRTTGGYEQY
TRBJ2-1 | TRBV3-1/TRBV3-2 | ASSQDGGGAYNEQF
TRBJ1-1 | TRBV27 | ASMRGNTEAF
TRBJ1-4 | TRBV7-6 | ASSSFGQSNEKLF
TRBJ2-6 | TRBV5-5 | ASSLGLSGANVLT
TRBJ2-7 | TRBV5-6 | ASHSAQASYEQY
TRBJ2-3 | TRBV6-5 | ASSYFGGSAADTQY
TRBJ2-1 | TRBV5-4 | ASSLGLGTGGIEQF
TRBJ2-3 | TRBV29-1 | SVVAADTQY
TRBJ2-1 | TRBV5-1 | ASSFPSGSYNEQF
TRBJ1-3 | TRBV14 | ASSPRSRNTIY
TRBJ2-7 | TRBV11-2 | ASSPGTGVREQY
TRBJ2-1 | TRBV27 | ASSKKRELVNEQF
TRBJ2-1 | TRBV3-1/TRBV3-2 | ASSDGTGVYNEQF